One sample yielded the 4 T cell receptor beta chains listed below, sequenced in a study of T cell responses to AZD1222 COVID-19 vaccine. TCRdb keeps only in-frame clones here, not all; method: immunoSEQ multiplex PCR. The table has over 75,000 clones, about nine tenths seen once; the top ten hold around 2%. The sequencing used peripheral blood, collected on day 0 of AZD1222 vaccination. The receptor source for this set is an adult in good health.

The chain is built from TRBV11-2 and TRBJ2-5; 7 nucleotides align to TRBD1. Germline V gene data show CDR1 as SGHAT and CDR2 as FQNNGV. The CDR3 is 13 amino acids. The V and J ends lost 4 bases and 4 bases, in that order; junction bases with no gene match: 3. CDR3 nucleotide sequence: TGTGCCAGCAGCTCAAACAGGGGAGAGACCCAGTACTTC. Amino acids: CASSSNRGETQYF.

This sequence joins TRBV4-1 and TRBJ1-2, with 8 bases identical to TRBD1. Germline assignment: CDR1 MGHRA and CDR2 YSYEKL. The CDR3 contains 16 residues. J gave up 7 bases and V 0 bases, and 10 bases lay outside the gene matches. The CDR3 region has the DNA TGCGCCAGCAGCCAAGATCGAGGACAGGGCGCACCTGGCTACACCTTC. This encodes CASSQDRGQGAPGYTF.

This clone has just a few counts. CDR3 nucleotides: TGTGCCAGCGGGAGCGGGGGGGCCAGTGAGACCCAGTACTTC. It yields the protein CASGSGGASETQYF. The chain uses TRBV9 and TRBJ2-5; 10 bases are a match to TRBD2. V dropped 7 bases and J dropped 5; count of bases not matched to a gene: 8. Germline CDR1 reads SGDLS; CDR2 reads YYNGEE. There are 14 residues in the CDR3.

V and J are TRBV5-1 and TRBJ1-1; 8 positions agree with TRBD1. From germline, CDR1 is SGHRS and CDR2 YFSETQ. V shed 0 bases and J 3 bases; nucleotides not matched to a gene: 13. The CDR3 length is 18 residues. The CDR3 sequence is CASSLAASQGAGDTEAFF. The CDR3 DNA follows: TGCGCCAGCAGCTTGGCTGCGTCTCAGGGGGCGGGGGACACTGAAGCTTTCTTT.